These 11 T cell receptor beta chains were all obtained from the same sample, sequenced in a study of T cell responses to AZD1222 COVID-19 vaccine. TCRdb's table, derived via immunoSEQ multiplex PCR, lists solely in-frame clones and lacks some. The top ten clones hold about 9.4% of a sample with 120,000 to 150,000 clones, approximately 90% of them seen once. This specimen consisted of peripheral blood, obtained 28 days after the second AZD1222 dose. The receptor set was obtained from an adult who received the AZD1222 COVID-19 vaccine.

The J gene is TRBJ2-3, the V gene TRBV7-2; D remains ambiguous. Trimming shortened V by 4 bases and J by 0 bases, and 8 bases separated the two germline ends. This CDR3 contains 14 residues. Germline V gene sequence: CDR1 SGHTA, CDR2 FQGNSA. The CDR3 DNA sequence: TGTGCCAGCAGCTACTACCGTAGCACAGATACGCAGTATTTT. Translation: CASSYYRSTDTQYF.

The chain couples TRBV6-6 to TRBJ2-7; a weak D match, TRBD2 (6 bases). Trimming left V 1 base short and J 2 bases short, with 15 bases between. Germline V gene data show CDR1 as MNHNY and CDR2 as SVGAGI (reference sequence). The CDR3 contains 16 residues. CDR3 in amino acids: CASSYFGTSKPYEQYF. CDR3 bases: TGTGCCAGCAGTTACTTCGGGACTTCTAAGCCCTACGAGCAGTACTTC.

This clone appeared once. The chain carries TRBV29-1 and TRBJ2-3; no clear D gene. Germline CDR1 is SQVTM and CDR2 is ANQGSEA. Trimming pared 1 base from V and 3 bases from J, leaving 8 bases between. The CDR3 extends over 13 amino acids. This chain's CDR3 is CSVEGTVTDTQYF. DNA of the CDR3: TGCAGCGTTGAAGGAACGGTTACAGATACGCAGTATTTT.

The rearrangement uses TRBV9 and TRBJ2-3; possible D gene TRBD2, 5 bases. This CDR3 has 15 amino acids. V lost 0 bases, J lost 3 bases, and 11 bases lay in between. The germline V gene has CDR1 SGDLS and CDR2 YYNGEE. The DNA for the CDR3 is TGTGCCAGCAGCGTAGAAGGGAGATCTACAGATACGCAGTATTTT. Translation gives CASSVEGRSTDTQYF.

This chain links TRBV6-5 with TRBJ1-2; 8 positions agree with TRBD1. This CDR3 has 15 amino acids. Germline CDR1 is MNHEY and CDR2 is SVGAGI. With V trimmed by 2 bases and J by 1 base, 3 bases remained unmatched. The CDR3 bases are TGTGCCAGCAGTTACCGGACAGGGAGTAACTATGGCTACACCTTC. This gives the protein CASSYRTGSNYGYTF.

J is TRBJ2-1 and V is TRBV7-2, with TRBD2 identical over 9 bases. The germline CDR1 and CDR2 sequences are SGHTA and FQGNSA. Germline trimming cut 5 bases from V and 4 bases from J; bases unmatched to any gene: 6. The length of the CDR3 is 15 residues. CDR3 in amino acids: CASSPAGGSYNEQFF. The DNA of the CDR3 is TGTGCCAGCAGCCCAGCGGGGGGCTCATACAATGAGCAGTTCTTC.

The rearrangement joins TRBV7-9 to TRBJ1-6; D remains unclear. The CDR3 has 14 residues. Trimming took off 6 bases at V and 6 bases at J, with 12 bases between the two ends. Germline V CDR1 and CDR2: SEHNR, FQNEAQ (reference sequence). The CDR3 sequence is CASRSDSPNSPLHF. In nucleotides, the CDR3 is TGTGCCAGCAGGTCGGACTCCCCTAATTCACCCCTCCACTTT.

There are many counts of this clone. The chain carries TRBV7-9 and TRBJ1-4; possible D gene TRBD1, 5 bases. This CDR3 has 15 residues. CDR1 is SEHNR and CDR2 is FQNEAQ in the germline V gene (reference sequence). The V and J ends lost 4 bases and 5 bases respectively, with 14 bases between them. Written as DNA, the CDR3 is TGTGCCAGCAGCTCCGGACAAGATCTGAATGAAAAACTGTTTTTT. It specifies CASSSGQDLNEKLFF.

The CDR3: CASRKESEAFF. The DNA of the CDR3 is TGTGCCAGCAGGAAGGAGTCTGAAGCTTTCTTT. This chain joins TRBV6-5 and TRBJ1-1; no clear D. The CDR3 is 11 residues long. CDR1 and CDR2 from the germline V gene are MNHEY and SVGAGI. The V gene lost 6 bases and the J gene lost 6 bases, with 8 bases spanning the gap.

The genes are TRBV5-4 and TRBJ2-5, with D perhaps matching TRBD1 or TRBD2 (5 bases each). Trimming shortened V by 4 bases and J by 0 bases, and 10 bases separated the two germline ends. The CDR3 contains 14 residues. Germline V gene sequence: CDR1 SGHNT, CDR2 YYREEE (reference sequence). The CDR3 nucleotides are TGTGCCAGCAGCCTCGGGACCAACCAAGAGACCCAGTACTTC. Protein product: CASSLGTNQETQYF.

The genes are TRBV6-5 and TRBJ1-4; maybe TRBD1 (6 bases). The germline V gene encodes CDR1 MNHEY and CDR2 SVGAGI. The CDR3 is made up of 14 amino acids. Trimming cost V 7 bases and J 6 bases, with 15 bases left between them. As DNA, the CDR3 is TGTGCCAGCACTCCTACAGGGTATGATGAAAAACTGTTTTTT. Its translation is CASTPTGYDEKLFF.